The entry that follows covers one TCR beta chain sequence. What antigen it recognizes has not been identified. Base qualities are not at hand, and no much larger clone is one base apart. Ends trimmed: V by 5 bases, J by 3 bases; bases unmatched to a gene: 9. The CDR3 has 15 amino acids, counting the end cysteine and phenylalanine. CDR3 DNA is the only sequence kept; it has 45 bases, read in frame from the first base. From the germline V gene, CDR1 is LGHNA and CDR2 is YNFKEQ. The data stem from a study of identical twins (dated by TCRdb to 2016 to 2017). Regarding the study in general: To test whether fetal clonotypes persist, this study deep-sequenced TCR alpha and beta repertoires from monozygotic twins, from unrelated adults of various ages, and from cord blood. Replicate twin experiments were performed at different times using different library preparation protocols to rule out contamination.

To prepare the library, 5' RACE was applied. TCRdb names Illumina HiSeq 2000 as the instrument used. Template switching introduced a universal primer binding site; the final cDNA contained a unique molecular identifier, enabling accurate counting of TCR cDNA molecules. Specific primers in the conserved constant-segment region were used to synthesize first-strand cDNA for the TCR alpha and beta chains. To control for contamination, each cDNA library was double barcoded with a SMART-Mk sample barcode plus Illumina barcodes. Two successive PCR steps introduced TruSeq adapter sequences along with Illumina sample barcodes. TCR alpha and beta cDNA libraries were sequenced on the Illumina HiSeq platform with custom primers. In the authors' own workflow: Raw reads were processed with MiGEC to extract unique molecular identifiers, and MiXCR was used to determine CDR3 positions. For each individual, recombination models were inferred using an EM algorithm with the repgenHMM and IGoR tools. The tcR package in R was used for shared clonotype analysis, with sharing normalized by the product of cloneset sizes. To study raw recombination without the effects of thymic and clonal selection, out-of-frame nonproductive sequences were analyzed. TCRdb itself trimmed the public reads at Q25 with fastp, ran MiXCR and retained productive beta chains. Rows are combined by CDR3 protein, so each entry shows the most common genes and DNA. TCRdb, not the authors, supplied the V and J calls. Within this sample are 1.5 million to 2 million distinct CDR3 sequences, with around 33% of them counted one time only. Approximately 0.25% of the sample is taken by the ten largest.

Beyond this particular receptor, the publication reports: Recombination models systematically underestimated out-of-frame TCR alpha sharing in monozygotic twins but agreed with sharing between unrelated individuals. Because the same donors could not be followed over many years, conclusions were based on cross-sectional statistical analysis. Abundant cord blood beta clonotypes carried fewer insertions; young adult naive repertoires showed a weaker similar trend, while memory repertoires showed none. The excess sharing between twins in beta out-of-frame sequences was weaker because fewer shared sequences reduced the signal-to-noise ratio. Compared with coincidental sharing between unrelated individuals, out-of-frame TCR alpha sequences shared between twins showed an excess of sequences with low generation probability. Zero-insertion analyses could be partly confounded by invariant T cells such as MAIT and iNKT, although diverse VJ usage argued against such confounding for most clonotypes.

Every donor was a healthy Caucasian. This chain joins TRBV4-2 to TRBJ1-2; TRBD1 aligns with 7 central bases. The sequence was obtained from a newborn girl in good health. Sequenced material: cord blood. CDR3 protein: CASSTQTGNDYGYTF. The base sequence is TGTGCCAGCAGCACTCAGACAGGGAATGACTATGGCTACACCTTC.